The 8 T cell receptor beta chains below were found in one sample sequenced in a study of regulatory T cells in long-lasting Graves disease. Specified time point: newly diagnosed GD, antithyroid drugs for less than 3 months. PBMC RNA served as the TCR library source. To make TCR beta libraries, researchers used iRepertoire HTBI primers and Arm-PCR of CDR3 regions. TCRdb re-called the multiplex PCR reads with MiXCR, one entry per CDR3 protein. The sample includes about 400,000 distinct CDR3 sequences, less than 20% of them seen just once. The source was peripheral blood mononuclear cells (PBMCs), collected at new diagnosis, from a patient treated with antithyroid drugs. The receptors originated from a female donor with Graves disease.

V and J are TRBV20-1 and TRBJ1-5, with D tentatively TRBD1 (5 bases). CDR1 and CDR2 (germline): DFQATT, SNEGSKA (reference sequence). V was trimmed by 2 bases and J by 5 bases, leaving 10 bases between them. The CDR3 has 13 residues. This CDR3 reads CSARNLGDQPQHF. The DNA for the CDR3 is TGCAGTGCTAGAAACCTAGGGGATCAGCCCCAGCATTTT.

Details on this clonotype: Since the CDR3 does not end with the conserved phenylalanine or tryptophan, this likely comes from a read error. CDR3: CAWSVRRHLNTGELFS. The CDR3 bases are TGTGCCTGGAGTGTACGGAGGCACCTGAACACCGGGGAGCTGTTTTCT. V gene TRBV30 combines with J gene TRBJ2-2, with D maybe TRBD2 (5 bases). Germline V gene lookup returns CDR1 GTSNPN and CDR2 SVGIG (reference sequence). The CDR3 runs 16 residues. Trimming shortened V by 0 bases and J by 1 base, and 12 bases separated the two germline ends.

The chain couples TRBV7-3 to TRBJ2-3; 7 nucleotides match TRBD1. The CDR3 loop spans 14 amino acids. V was pared by 4 bases and J by 4 bases, with 5 bases of the junction left unmatched. Germline lookup yields CDR1 SGHTA and CDR2 FQGTGA. CDR3 in DNA: TGTGCCAGCAGCTCCGGGACAGTGGCAGATACGCAGTATTTT. Translating it yields CASSSGTVADTQYF.

The table lists this clonotype with a few counts. V and J are TRBV20-1 and TRBJ1-6; D not certain. Trimming removed 0 bases from V and 6 bases from J, with 15 bases in between. The germline CDR1 and CDR2 sequences are DFQATT and SNEGSKA (reference sequence). The CDR3 length is 16 residues. The CDR3 sequence is CSAREMALTSNSPLHF. CDR3 nucleotide sequence: TGCAGTGCTAGAGAGATGGCACTTACTAGTAATTCACCCCTCCACTTT.

Many counts were recorded for this clonotype. The CDR3 here is CASSEAAGGEQYF. In DNA, the CDR3 is TGTGCCAGCAGTGAAGCCGCCGGGGGCGAGCAGTACTTC. V gene TRBV2 combines with J gene TRBJ2-7; weak D call: TRBD2 (6 bases). The CDR3 covers 13 residues. CDR1 is SNHLY and CDR2 is FYNNEI in the germline V gene. With 0 bases removed from V and 6 bases from J, the gap between germline ends came to 9 bases. The entire variable domain, with the rest obtained from reference TRBV2 and TRBJ2-7, is as follows: EPEVTQTPSHQVTQMGQEVILRCVPISNHLYFYWYRQILGQKVEFLVSFYNNEISEKSEIFDDQFSVERPDGSNFTLKIRSTKLEDSAMYFCASSEAAGGEQYFGPGTRLTVT.

The chain is built from TRBV6-1 and TRBJ2-2; 8 nucleotides align to TRBD2. The CDR3 covers 14 residues. Germline CDR1 reads MNHNS; CDR2 reads SASEGT. The ends lost 9 bases at V and 7 bases at J; junction bases unmatched: 10. In DNA form, the CDR3 reads TGTGCCAGTGGTCCGGGACTAGGAATCGGGGAGCTGTTTTTT. It translates to CASGPGLGIGELFF.

This clonotype turned up a few times. The chain has TRBV19 and TRBJ2-1, with no clear D. The CDR3 is 13 residues long. V gave up 2 bases and J gave up 5 bases, with 7 bases separating them. CDR1 LNHDA and CDR2 SQIVND come from the germline V gene (reference sequence). The DNA of the CDR3 is TGTGCCAGTAGTATATTGCGAAACAATGAGCAGTTCTTC. Protein product: CASSILRNNEQFF.

This clonotype has ten or more counts. In DNA form, the CDR3 reads TGTGCCAGCACCCTTAGCGGGGGCACAGATACGCAGTATTTT. It codes for CASTLSGGTDTQYF. This chain links TRBV5-5 with TRBJ2-3; 8 bases map to TRBD2. The trim removed 6 bases at V and 1 base at J, leaving 4 bases unmatched. Germline loops: CDR1 SGHKS, CDR2 YYEKEE (reference sequence). This CDR3 contains 14 residues.